The 2 T cell receptor beta chains below were found in one sample sequenced in a study of blood T cells in healthy people across ages. Primers used in a second PCR of about 6 to 12 cycles were a sample-barcoded 5' primer and a J-beta primer mix. TCRdb itself ran the 5' RACE reads through MiXCR, one entry per CDR3 protein. The data contain about 1,500,000 distinct CDR3 sequences, 35% to 45% of them singletons. The sequencing input was blood. All receptors derive from a woman aged 18-35 years in good health.

This clonotype was detected only a few times. V and J are TRBV6-5 and TRBJ2-1; 14 positions agree with TRBD2. The CDR3 is 16 residues long. Per the germline V gene, CDR1 is MNHEY and CDR2 is SVGAGI. With 6 bases clipped from V and 8 bases from J, the junction kept 9 bases outside the gene matches. In DNA, the CDR3 is TGTGCCAGCAGGCCGGGACTAGCGGGGGCCTGGGATGAGCAGTTCTTC. It specifies CASRPGLAGAWDEQFF.

Of note for this clonotype: Relative to the germline gene, one junction end is altered; a read error may explain this. The chain joins TRBV27 to TRBJ1-2, with a possible D match to TRBD1 (5 bases). This CDR3 has 14 residues. Germline CDR1 is MNHEY and CDR2 is SMNVEV (reference sequence). The CDR3 DNA sequence: TGTGCCAGCAAGGATTCAGGGAAAACATATGACTACACCTTC. It encodes CASKDSGKTYDYTF.